Included here is one T cell receptor beta chain sequence, with context. As yet, its antigen is unknown. This CDR3 has 15 residues. Looked up from germline, CDR1 is MNHEY and CDR2 is SVGAGI. The ends were cut back, 6 bases at V and 6 bases at J, with 15 bases in the middle. TCRdb's table, derived via immunoSEQ multiplex PCR, lists solely in-frame clones and lacks some. The data contain around 180,000 clones, around 88% of them singletons. The sample is drawn from a study of T cell responses to AZD1222 COVID-19 vaccine. General study findings and limits: Spike-specific TCR breadth and depth rose after two AZD1222 doses. White British ancestry dominated among donors, who included more females, and clonal diversity was possibly underestimated.

The sequence derives from an adult in good health. The V gene is TRBV6-5, the J gene TRBJ1-6, with D unresolved. The sample consisted of peripheral blood, taken on day 0 of AZD1222 vaccination. The CDR3 DNA reads TGTGCCAGCAGGATTACAAGTGGCCCTAATTCACCCCTCCACTTT. Protein product: CASRITSGPNSPLHF.